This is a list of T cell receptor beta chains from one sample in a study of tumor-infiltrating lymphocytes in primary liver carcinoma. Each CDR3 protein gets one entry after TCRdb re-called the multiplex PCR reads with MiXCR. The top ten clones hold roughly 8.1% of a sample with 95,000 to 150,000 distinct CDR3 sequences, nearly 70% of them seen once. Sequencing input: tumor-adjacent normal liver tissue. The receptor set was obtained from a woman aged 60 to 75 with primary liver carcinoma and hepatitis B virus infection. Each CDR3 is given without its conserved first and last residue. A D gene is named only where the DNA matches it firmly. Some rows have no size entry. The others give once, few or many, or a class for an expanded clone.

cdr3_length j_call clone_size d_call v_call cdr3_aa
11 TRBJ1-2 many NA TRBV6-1 LAARDGSYGYT
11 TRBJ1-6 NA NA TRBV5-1 ASNLSDNSPLH
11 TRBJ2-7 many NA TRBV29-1 SVTRHSAGEQY
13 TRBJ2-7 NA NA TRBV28 VSGFLGTPKYGQY
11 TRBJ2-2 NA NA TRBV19 ASRAPNTGELF
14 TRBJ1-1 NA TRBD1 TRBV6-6 GSSYSGGQGFTEAL
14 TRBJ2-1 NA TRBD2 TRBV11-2 VSSWGREGTYKEQF
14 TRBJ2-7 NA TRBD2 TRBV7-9 ANSLAVPSGSYEQY
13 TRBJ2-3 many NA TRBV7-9 ASSPTRTSTDTQY
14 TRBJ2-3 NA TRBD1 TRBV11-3 ASSPRQGPTTDTQY
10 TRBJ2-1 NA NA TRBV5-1 ASSSDGPEGV
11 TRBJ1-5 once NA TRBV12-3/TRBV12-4 ASRPDSNEPQH
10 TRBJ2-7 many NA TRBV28 ASSSTPYEQY
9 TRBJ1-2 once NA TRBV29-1 SVDDGYGYI
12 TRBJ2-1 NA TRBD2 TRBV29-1 SVDLAGWFNEQF
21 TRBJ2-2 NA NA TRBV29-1 SVEPGGRVGLTPQNPDTGELS
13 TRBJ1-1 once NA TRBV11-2 TSSLDRLLNTEVF
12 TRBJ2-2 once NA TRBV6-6 ASTVTSSTGELF
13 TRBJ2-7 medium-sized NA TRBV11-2 ASSLMVKTTYEQY
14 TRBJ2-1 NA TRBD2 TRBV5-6 ASSLRWTGGYNEQF
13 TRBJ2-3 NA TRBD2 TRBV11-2 ASGLREGGTDTQY
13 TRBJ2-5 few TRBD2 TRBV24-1 ATSDLAGDSETQY